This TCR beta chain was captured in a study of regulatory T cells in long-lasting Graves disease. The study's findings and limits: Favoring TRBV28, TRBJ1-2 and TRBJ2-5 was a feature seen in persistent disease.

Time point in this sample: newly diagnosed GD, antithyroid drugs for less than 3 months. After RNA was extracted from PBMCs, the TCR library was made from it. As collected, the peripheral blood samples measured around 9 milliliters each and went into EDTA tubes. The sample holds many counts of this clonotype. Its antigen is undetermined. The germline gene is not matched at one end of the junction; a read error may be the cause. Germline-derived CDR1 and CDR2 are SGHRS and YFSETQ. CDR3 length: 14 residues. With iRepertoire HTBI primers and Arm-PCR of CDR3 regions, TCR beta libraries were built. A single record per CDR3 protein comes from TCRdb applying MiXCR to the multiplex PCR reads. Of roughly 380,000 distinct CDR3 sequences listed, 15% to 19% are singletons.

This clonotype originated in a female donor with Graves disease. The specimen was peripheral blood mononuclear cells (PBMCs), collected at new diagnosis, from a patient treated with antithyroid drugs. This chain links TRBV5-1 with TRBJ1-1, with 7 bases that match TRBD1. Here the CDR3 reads CASSSSGGNTEAFF. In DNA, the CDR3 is TGTGCCAGCAGCTCATCAGGGGGGAACACTGAAGCTTTCTTT.